This TCR beta chain was found in a study of CD8 T cells in ankylosing spondylitis. Trimming pared 5 bases from V and 0 bases from J, leaving 5 bases between. Looked up from germline, CDR1 is SQVTM and CDR2 is ANQGSEA. The CDR3 contains 12 residues. Via MiXCR, TCRdb re-called the 5' RACE reads, giving one row per CDR3 protein. This table has about 96,000 distinct CDR3 sequences, roughly 30% appearing once. Findings of the study overall: The authors reported significant enrichment of disease-linked clones in matched ankylosing spondylitis synovial fluid.

On this clonotype: Its antigen is as yet unknown.

This sequence was found in a male donor with ankylosing spondylitis or in good health (not recorded which). This sequence joins TRBV29-1 and TRBJ1-5, with D unresolved. Sample: blood, either unsorted or a sorted T cell fraction (not recorded which). The CDR3 spells CSVRDSNQPQHF. Here the CDR3 DNA reads TGCAGCGTTAGGGATAGCAATCAGCCCCAGCATTTT.